The clone carrying this TCR beta chain is medium-sized (0.01 to 0.1%) by share. As yet, its antigen is unknown. Sequencing used immunoSEQ multiplex PCR; TCRdb keeps in-frame clones, though not all of them. Altogether about 69,000 clones are present, approximately 81% being singletons, with the ten largest covering around 8%. Between the trimmed V and J ends, which lost 6 bases and 0 bases, there was a span of 9 bases. CDR1 and CDR2 from the germline V gene are WNHNN and SYGVQD (reference sequence). CDR3 size: 13 residues. This entry comes from a study of OX40 agonist ivuxolimab in advanced cancers. Findings of the study overall: CD8+ T cells showed, on average, more clonal expansion than CD4+ cells.

Here the sequenced sample was CD4+ or CD8+ T cells sorted from blood, taken in a trial of the OX40 agonist ivuxolimab. This sequence joins TRBV10-1 and TRBJ2-7; TRBD1 might be the D (5 bases). The sequence was obtained from an adult with an advanced solid tumor such as melanoma, head and neck, liver or kidney cancer. This chain's CDR3 is CASRNRSSYEQYF. The DNA for the CDR3 is TGCGCCAGCAGAAACAGGAGCTCCTACGAGCAGTACTTC.